Below are 16 T cell receptor beta chains sequenced from a single sample in a study of sequential checkpoint blockade in melanoma. Measured with immunoSEQ multiplex PCR; TCRdb has only the in-frame clones, and not every one. The sample has over 9,500 clones; roughly 80% are singletons. Treatment in this sample: randomized to nivolumab then ipilimumab (arm A) or the reverse (arm B). Sequences were derived from CD8+ T cells sorted from blood (inferred from file names), sampled from a patient given nivolumab and ipilimumab in sequence. The receptors shown here come from a human donor with melanoma.

About this clone: Mismatch with germline at one junction end may stem from a read error. The chain combines TRBV5-6 with TRBJ2-7, with D maybe TRBD1 (6 bases). The CDR3 is 13 residues long. Germline assignment: CDR1 SGHDT and CDR2 YYEEEE. CDR3 protein: CASGLGANGEQYF. The DNA for the CDR3 is TGTGCCAGCGGCTTGGGGGCGAATGGCGAGCAGTACTTC.

This chain uses TRBV6-1 with TRBJ1-2; 10 nucleotides align to TRBD1. Germline V lookup: CDR1 MNHNS, CDR2 SASEGT. The CDR3 runs to 14 residues. J gave up 7 bases and V 1 base, and 3 bases lay outside the gene matches. As DNA, the CDR3 is TGTGCCAGCAGTGAAGGGACAGGGGGTCTTGGCTACACCTTC. Translation gives CASSEGTGGLGYTF.

The CDR3 is CASSPPGTGMSLAGTDTQYF. CDR3 nucleotides: TGTGCCAGCAGTCCGCCCGGGACAGGGATGTCGTTGGCTGGAACAGATACGCAGTATTTT. J is TRBJ2-3 and V is TRBV28, with 9 bases matching TRBD1. The V gene end was trimmed by 5 bases and the J gene end by 3 bases; junction bases not matched to a gene: 21. The CDR3 is 20 residues long. Germline CDR1 is MDHEN and CDR2 is SYDVKM.

The chain combines TRBV13 with TRBJ1-4; no clear D. Germline CDR1 reads PRHDT; CDR2 reads FYEKMQ (reference sequence). Trimming took off 5 bases at V and 2 bases at J, with 15 bases between the two ends. The CDR3 has 16 residues. CDR3 in amino acids: CASSTLGDGTNEKLFF. The CDR3, as DNA: TGTGCCAGCAGCACACTCGGGGATGGCACTAATGAAAAACTGTTTTTT.

The V call is TRBV1, the J call TRBJ2-7; the tabulated D call, TRBD2, remains unverified against the DNA. TRBV1 is deemed a pseudogene. This CDR3 contains 21 residues. CDR3 region: CTSSHPMEPGLAGGNSYEQYF. CDR3 nucleotide sequence: TGCACCAGCAGCCATCCCATGGAACCGGGACTAGCGGGAGGGAACTCCTACGAGCAGTACTTC.

The rearrangement joins TRBV7-6 to TRBJ2-3; 7 bases map to TRBD2. CDR3 length equals 15 residues. From germline, CDR1 is SGHVS and CDR2 FNYEAQ. V was pared by 1 base and J by 3 bases, with 4 bases of the junction left unmatched. The CDR3 spells CASSLEASGTDTQYF. CDR3 nucleotides: TGTGCCAGCAGCTTAGAGGCTAGCGGAACAGATACGCAGTATTTT.

The rearrangement links TRBV27 to TRBJ2-7; TRBD2 might be the D (6 bases). This CDR3 is built from 17 residues. In germline, CDR1 is MNHEY, CDR2 SMNVEV (reference sequence). Trimming cost V 4 bases and J 4 bases, with 23 bases left between them. The CDR3 coding sequence is TGTGCCAGCAGTTCCGAGGGAGGCCGTGTGAGTAGATACGAGCAGTACTTC. Translated: CASSSEGGRVSRYEQYF.

V gene TRBV7-3 combines with J gene TRBJ1-6; no firm D call. The germline V gene has CDR1 SGHTA and CDR2 FQGTGA. V dropped 2 bases and J dropped 2 bases, with 4 bases sitting between them. This CDR3 contains 14 residues. CDR3 bases: TGTGCCAGCAGCTTAGAGCCCTATAATTCACCCCTCCACTTT. This encodes CASSLEPYNSPLHF.

V gene TRBV5-6 combines with J gene TRBJ2-1; 7 nucleotides agree with TRBD2. V shed 2 bases, J shed 15 bases, and the junction held 8 bases outside the gene matches. Germline assignment: CDR1 SGHDT and CDR2 YYEEEE. The CDR3 spans 12 residues. This CDR3 reads CASSFGSGGGFF. For the CDR3, the DNA is TGTGCCAGCAGCTTCGGATCAGGCGGGGGGTTCTTC.

This rearrangement joins TRBV4-1 to TRBJ1-1; 7 bases line up with TRBD1. Trimming cost V 4 bases and J 5 bases; bases outside gene matches: 7. The length of the CDR3 is 14 residues. Looked up from germline, CDR1 is MGHRA and CDR2 is YSYEKL. Written as DNA, the CDR3 is TGCGCCAGCAGCCGTATACAGGGGAGGACTGAAGCTTTCTTT. The encoded protein is CASSRIQGRTEAFF.

CDR3 in amino acids: CASSLAVRGTQYF. CDR3 sequence (DNA): TGTGCCAGCAGCTTAGCGGTCCGGGGGACCCAGTACTTC. The chain joins TRBV7-6 to TRBJ2-5; D possibly corresponds to TRBD2 (5 bases). CDR1 and CDR2 from the germline V gene are SGHVS and FNYEAQ. V gave up 0 bases and J gave up 7 bases, with 9 bases separating them. CDR3 length: 13 residues. The full variable domain, its missing parts supplied by reference TRBV7-6 and TRBJ2-5, is GAGVSQSPRYKVTKRGQDVALRCDPISGHVSLYWYRQALGQGPEFLTYFNYEAQQDKSGLPNDRFSAERPEGSISTLTIQRTEQRDSAMYRCASSLAVRGTQYFGPGTRLLVL.

This clone was picked up one time. CDR3 protein: CASSPRVGIYEQYF. CDR3 bases: TGTGCCAGCAGCCCGAGGGTTGGGATCTACGAGCAGTACTTC. The J gene is TRBJ2-7, the V gene TRBV7-9; TRBD2 is a possible D gene (5 bases). Trimming left V 5 bases short and J 3 bases short, with 14 bases between. The V gene's germline CDR1 is SEHNR and CDR2 FQNEAQ (reference sequence). The CDR3 contains 14 residues. The full variable domain, in which reference TRBV7-9 and TRBJ2-7 provide the parts outside the CDR3, is DTGVSQNPRHKITKRGQNVTFRCDPISEHNRLYWYRQTLGQGPEFLTYFQNEAQLEKSRLLSDRFSAERPKGSFSTLEIQRTEQGDSAMYLCASSPRVGIYEQYFGPGTRLTVT.

This rearrangement joins TRBV6-6 to TRBJ2-1; D uncertain. V lost 7 bases, J lost 12 bases, and 10 bases lay in between. This CDR3 has 10 residues. Per germline, CDR1 MNHNY and CDR2 SVGAGI (reference sequence). This CDR3 is CASILVVQFF. The CDR3 DNA reads TGTGCCAGCATATTAGTAGTGCAGTTCTTC.

The chain is built from TRBV5-1 and TRBJ2-5, with 9 bases identical to TRBD2. This CDR3 contains 15 residues. Germline V gives CDR1 SGHRS, CDR2 YFSETQ. V gave up 4 bases and J gave up 3 bases; unmatched junction bases: 7. The CDR3 spells CASSTDLAGEETQYF. The CDR3 nucleotides are TGCGCCAGCAGCACCGACTTAGCGGGAGAAGAGACCCAGTACTTC.

The chain carries TRBV7-9 and TRBJ1-2, with D unclear. Germline loops: CDR1 SEHNR, CDR2 FQNEAQ (reference sequence). This CDR3 is 15 amino acids long. V shed 4 bases and J shed 4 bases, with 16 bases lying between them. The CDR3 DNA sequence: TGTGCCAGCAGCTCCAGACTTAAACACGGCTATGGCTACACCTTC. It codes for CASSSRLKHGYGYTF.

The chain combines TRBV9 with TRBJ1-1; no clear D gene. The V end was cut by 0 bases, the J end by 0 bases, with 9 bases between. The CDR3 is 15 amino acids. CDR1 is SGDLS, CDR2 YYNGEE, per germline. The CDR3 reads CASSVAEVMNTEAFF. CDR3 nucleotide sequence: TGTGCCAGCAGCGTAGCGGAGGTCATGAACACTGAAGCTTTCTTT.